This paragraph covers one T cell receptor (beta chain) sequence. The antigen this receptor binds is unknown. Base-call qualities are not available, and no considerably larger clone is one nucleotide away. The data originate from a study of T cells in tuberculosis (dated by TCRdb to 2016 to 2019). About the full investigation: The study combined CD1B tetramers and high-throughput TCR immunosequencing to characterize T cells specific for the mycobacterial lipid antigen glucose monomycolate (GMM). In a South African clinical cohort, IGRA-negative adolescents, IGRA-positive adolescents with latent tuberculosis and adults with active tuberculosis were compared, with roughly 9 people in each group. PBMC from active tuberculosis patients were archived either before standard anti-tuberculosis treatment began or within 7 days of its start.

General study outcomes and caveats: Which clinical samples got chosen depended on the availability of cryopreserved specimens, and the active tuberculosis cases were adults, whereas the controls were adolescents. Smaller mean NN-distances to GMM-specific TCRs were observed in active tuberculosis TCR-alpha repertoires than in IGRA-negative controls, suggesting clonal expansion of GMM-specific TCRs. With the diverse GMM-specific repertoire as input, a classifier achieved roughly 87% accuracy (AUROC 0.90), whereas GEM motif frequencies as input gave around 70% accuracy. Smaller NN-distances were partly driven by shorter CDR3-alpha lengths in active tuberculosis patients, and statistical significance was not reached for the TCR-beta difference.

Trimming costs V 6 bases and J 1 base, and their ends lie 9 bases apart. Including the terminal cysteine and phenylalanine, the CDR3 comprises 13 residues. The DNA shown is the 39-base CDR3, in frame from base 1. Based on the germline V gene, the CDR1 and CDR2 sequences are WSHSY and SAAADI. Read against the paper, the sample's time point label means: new active TB diagnosis, blood taken before or within 7 days of starting treatment. Active tuberculosis patients were HIV-seronegative South African adults aged 18 years or older with a new diagnosis. Confirmation of active tuberculosis was based on positive sputum smear microscopy and/or a positive M. tuberculosis culture. Immunosequencing was performed on unsorted cryopreserved PBMC, with 95,000 to 100,000 T cells per clinical donor covered on average. TCR libraries were generated with the immunoSEQ multiplex PCR assay, using TCR-beta and/or TCR-alpha/delta assays for each sample. The amplified TCR libraries were sequenced on the Illumina high-throughput platform. On the authors' methods: Clustering and dimensionality reduction were performed using pairwise TCRdist distances among GMM-specific receptors from ex vivo sorted or in vitro expanded T cells. Each clinical repertoire was assigned a mean NN-distance score, defined as the average TCRdist to the nearest 10% of tetramer-positive reference sequences. GEM TCR motif frequency was computed as the fraction of unique TCRs matching known GEM sequences by V/J usage and CDR3 length. Active tuberculosis was classified by linear discriminant analysis with leave-one-out cross-validation, implemented in scikit-learn. The source is immuneACCESS, and TCRdb retained only in-frame sequences with V and J called. Part of the clones is not carried over; for the studies checked, unresolved V genes explain less than half of this, and the remainder is unexplained. The DNA was the basis for D and trimming; V, J and clone size are from that table. The sample table records approximately 53,000 clones; about 96% of these occur just once. 1.4% of the sample rests with the top ten.

The V and J genes are TRBV10-2 and TRBJ1-1, with the D gene not clear enough to name. Sample: PBMCs, taken at tuberculosis diagnosis. The sequence was obtained from an adult with tuberculosis. The CDR3 protein sequence reads: CASSLRQNTEAFF. The bases read TGCGCCAGCAGCTTGCGGCAGAACACTGAAGCTTTCTTT.